The rows below give T cell receptor beta chains drawn from one sample of a study of T cell responses to AZD1222 COVID-19 vaccine. Sequencing was performed with immunoSEQ multiplex PCR; in TCRdb, only in-frame clones are kept and a portion is missing. The table lists over 130,000 clones, approximately 87% of them singletons. This specimen consisted of peripheral blood, obtained 28 days after the second AZD1222 dose. The receptors derive from an adult who received the AZD1222 COVID-19 vaccine. The conserved cysteine and the conserved F or W are not part of the CDR3 here. Fields, in order: V gene, J gene, CDR3 protein.

V: TRBV6-6; J: TRBJ1-1; CDR3: ASREKTEAF
V: TRBV28; J: TRBJ1-2; CDR3: ATLSQGIVGYT
V: TRBV28; J: TRBJ2-5; CDR3: ASTTGQGETQY
V: TRBV5-6; J: TRBJ2-3; CDR3: ASSPTRGNTQY
V: TRBV9; J: TRBJ2-1; CDR3: ASSATYNEQF
V: TRBV15; J: TRBJ2-7; CDR3: ATSISFRTGGSEQY
V: TRBV25-1; J: TRBJ1-1; CDR3: ASSARQGWTEAF
V: TRBV5-6; J: TRBJ1-2; CDR3: ASSYMALGANYGYT
V: TRBV5-1; J: TRBJ1-6; CDR3: ASSSTGGDSPLH
V: TRBV4-3; J: TRBJ2-3; CDR3: ASSQDWGTGNTDTQY
V: TRBV6-5; J: TRBJ2-2; CDR3: ASSPHRNTGELF
V: TRBV12-3/TRBV12-4; J: TRBJ2-7; CDR3: ASRSSYEQY
V: TRBV5-1; J: TRBJ2-7; CDR3: ASSLSGSNNEQY
V: TRBV30; J: TRBJ2-3; CDR3: AWSVRRTSGASTDTQY
V: TRBV5-1; J: TRBJ1-6; CDR3: ASSFRADNSPLH
V: TRBV6-5; J: TRBJ1-2; CDR3: ASSIQGADYGYT
V: TRBV4-2; J: TRBJ1-6; CDR3: ASSAGGGGNSPLH
V: TRBV11-2; J: TRBJ2-7; CDR3: ASSLIGQNEQY
V: TRBV28; J: TRBJ1-6; CDR3: ASSKTGEFNSPLH
V: TRBV7-2; J: TRBJ1-4; CDR3: ASSLDPGIGEKLF
V: TRBV13; J: TRBJ2-5; CDR3: ASSLETGGEETQY
V: TRBV28; J: TRBJ1-1; CDR3: ASSLYGNTEAF